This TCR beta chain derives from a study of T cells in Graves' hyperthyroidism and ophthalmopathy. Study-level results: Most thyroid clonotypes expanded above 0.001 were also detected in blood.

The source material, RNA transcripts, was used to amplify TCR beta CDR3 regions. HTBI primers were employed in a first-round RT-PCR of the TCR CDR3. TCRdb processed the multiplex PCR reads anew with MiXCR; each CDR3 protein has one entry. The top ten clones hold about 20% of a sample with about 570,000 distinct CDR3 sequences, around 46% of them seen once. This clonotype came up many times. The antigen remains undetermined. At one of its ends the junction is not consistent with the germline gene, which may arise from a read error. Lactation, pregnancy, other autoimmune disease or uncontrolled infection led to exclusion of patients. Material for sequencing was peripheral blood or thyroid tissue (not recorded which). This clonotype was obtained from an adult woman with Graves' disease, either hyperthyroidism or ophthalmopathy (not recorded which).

CDR3: CASREGTGYSYEQYF. CDR3 in DNA: TGTGCCAGCAGAGAAGGGACAGGGTACTCCTACGAGCAGTACTTC. The chain employs TRBV6-1 and TRBJ2-7; 9 nucleotides line up with TRBD1. This CDR3 has 15 residues. Germline V gene data show CDR1 as MNHNS and CDR2 as SASEGT.